The entry below gives a single TCR beta chain sequence along with its context. No antigen is known for it. PCR amplification relied on 60 Vbeta primers (plus 13 Jbeta primers). TCRdb's table, derived via immunoSEQ multiplex PCR, lists solely in-frame clones and lacks some. The table records some 120,000 clones, roughly 80% of them present only once. Healthy bone marrow donors supplied every sample. Germline assignment: CDR1 SGHAT and CDR2 FQNNGV. The V and J ends lost 2 bases and 14 bases, in that order; junction bases with no gene match: 3. CDR3 size: 12 residues. The data derive from a study of cytomegalovirus exposure and HLA in healthy donors. Notes on the study in general: Most TCR beta V segments were productive about 90% or about 30% of the time in an earlier analysis. As immune exposure information, only CMV serostatus was available. Later analysis demonstrated an association between a missense DCLRE1C variant and TCR beta V- and J-gene trimming.

The chain carries TRBV11-2 and TRBJ1-6; 7 nucleotides align to TRBD1. Sequencing used PBMCs. The source is a man aged 18 to 30 in good health and CMV-seropositive. CDR3 in DNA: TGTGCCAGCAGCTTACGACAGGGTTCCCTCCACTTT. This translates into CASSLRQGSLHF.